Listed here is a single T cell receptor (beta chain). Its specificity is not known. Only in-frame clones appear in the TCRdb table, and some are missing; sequencing was by immunoSEQ multiplex PCR. The data hold around 370,000 clones, with around 84% observed a single time. The data belong to a study of Ad26.COV2.S vaccination and SARS-CoV-2 variants. This sample's treatment: roughly 20 received Ad26.COV2.S at low or high dose, single or two shots; 5 received placebo; per-sample allocation not given. Day 63 after the first injection of vaccine or placebo was the sampling time. The study's findings and limits: For non-spike TCRs, breadth in vaccine recipients resembled that in placebo recipients.

V was clipped by 7 bases and J by 5 bases; unmatched bases: 10. The CDR3 loop spans 14 amino acids. The V gene's germline CDR1 is MNHEY and CDR2 SMNVEV (reference sequence). This clonotype originated in a person between 18 and 60 years old who received the Ad26.COV2.S COVID-19 vaccine or a placebo. The input for sequencing was peripheral blood, taken in a trial of Ad26.COV2.S vaccine versus placebo. The V call is TRBV27, the J call TRBJ2-7; 8 nucleotides match TRBD1. CDR3 protein: CASTPGRGLNEQYF. In DNA form, the CDR3 reads TGTGCCAGCACCCCGGGCAGGGGGCTTAACGAGCAGTACTTC.